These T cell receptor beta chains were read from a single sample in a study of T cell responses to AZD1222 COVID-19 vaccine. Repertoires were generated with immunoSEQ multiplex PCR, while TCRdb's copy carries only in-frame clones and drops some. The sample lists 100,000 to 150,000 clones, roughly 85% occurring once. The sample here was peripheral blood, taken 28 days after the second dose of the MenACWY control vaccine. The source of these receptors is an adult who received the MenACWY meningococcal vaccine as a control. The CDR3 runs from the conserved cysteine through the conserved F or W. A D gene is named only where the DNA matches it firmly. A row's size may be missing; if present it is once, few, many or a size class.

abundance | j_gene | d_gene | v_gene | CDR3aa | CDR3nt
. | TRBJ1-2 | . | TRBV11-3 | CASSLNGRGDNYGYTF | TGTGCCAGCAGCTTAAACGGCAGGGGAGATAACTATGGCTACACCTTC
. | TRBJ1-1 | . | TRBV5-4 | CASSSSNGGNSEAFF | TGTGCCAGCAGCTCCTCTAATGGGGGTAACTCTGAAGCTTTCTTT
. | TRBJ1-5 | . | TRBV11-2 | CASSLAGPSNQPQHF | TGTGCCAGCAGCTTAGCCGGGCCCAGCAATCAGCCCCAGCATTTT
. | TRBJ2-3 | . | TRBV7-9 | CASSLGRRLHLPSTDTQYF | TGTGCCAGCAGCTTAGGGCGCAGGCTTCATTTACCTAGCACAGATACGCAGTATTTT
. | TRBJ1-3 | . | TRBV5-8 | CASSLYRFNGNTIYF | TGTGCCAGCAGCTTGTACAGGTTTAATGGAAACACCATATATTTT
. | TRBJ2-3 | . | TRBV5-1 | CASSLSGIRSTRADTQYF | TGCGCCAGCAGCTTGAGCGGAATAAGATCCACTCGGGCAGATACGCAGTATTTT
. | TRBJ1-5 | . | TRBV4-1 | CASSQGFQRGMDQPQHF | TGCGCCAGCAGCCAAGGGTTCCAGAGGGGGATGGATCAGCCCCAGCATTTT
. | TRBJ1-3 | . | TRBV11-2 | CASSPQAFSGNTIYF | TGTGCCAGCAGCCCCCAGGCCTTCTCTGGAAACACCATATATTTT
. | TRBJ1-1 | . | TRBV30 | CAWSVKTGTEAFF | TGTGCCTGGAGTGTAAAAACGGGCACTGAAGCTTTCTTT
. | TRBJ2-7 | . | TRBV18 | CASSPQRSSYEQYF | TGTGCCAGCTCACCCCAGCGCAGCTCCTACGAGCAGTACTTC
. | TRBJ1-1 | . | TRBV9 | CASSVDGLRTTEAFF | TGTGCCAGCAGCGTGGACGGCCTTCGTACCACTGAAGCTTTCTTT
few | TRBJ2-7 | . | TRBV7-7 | CASSPSSGLGEQYF | TGTGCTAGCAGCCCATCATCGGGACTGGGGGAGCAGTACTTC
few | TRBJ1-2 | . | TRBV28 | CASSTGIIYGYTF | TGTGCCTCTTCAACCGGGATAATCTATGGCTACACCTTC
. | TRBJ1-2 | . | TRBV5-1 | CASSVDRPPNYGYTF | TGCGCCAGCAGCGTCGACAGGCCTCCTAACTATGGCTACACCTTC
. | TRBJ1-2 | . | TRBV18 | CASSPPGGFGYTF | TGTGCCAGCTCACCACCGGGGGGCTTTGGCTACACCTTC
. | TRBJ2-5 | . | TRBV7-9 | CASSSWGSQETQYF | TGTGCCAGCAGCTCCTGGGGCTCCCAAGAGACCCAGTACTTC
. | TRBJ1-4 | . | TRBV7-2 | CASSLGWGGLSNEKLFF | TGTGCCAGCAGCTTGGGATGGGGGGGTCTGTCTAATGAAAAACTGTTTTTT
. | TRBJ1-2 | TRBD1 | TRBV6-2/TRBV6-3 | CASSQDRAHGYTF | TGTGCCAGCAGTCAGGACAGGGCGCATGGCTACACCTTC
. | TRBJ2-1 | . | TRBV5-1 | CASSLGGFEQFF | TGCGCCAGCAGCTTGGGGGGGTTTGAGCAGTTCTTC
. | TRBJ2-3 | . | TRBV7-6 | CASSLDVVADTQYF | TGTGCCAGCAGCTTAGATGTTGTGGCAGATACGCAGTATTTT
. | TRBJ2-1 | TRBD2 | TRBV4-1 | CASSSSLAGVSNEQFF | TGCGCCAGCAGTTCCTCTCTAGCGGGAGTAAGCAATGAGCAGTTCTTC
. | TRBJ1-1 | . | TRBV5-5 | CASSSRVMNTEAFF | TGTGCCAGCAGCTCCAGAGTCATGAACACTGAAGCTTTCTTT